These 28 T cell receptor beta chains were all obtained from the same sample, sequenced in a study of blood T cell repertoires in COVID-19. Data came from immunoSEQ multiplex PCR; TCRdb stores just in-frame clones and leaves some out. This sample has about 260,000 clones, with 70% to 90% found just once. The sequencing input was PBMCs or T cells enriched from blood (not recorded which). These receptors were taken from a woman aged 40 to 49 with acute COVID-19.

CDR3 in DNA: TGTGCCAGCAGCTTGGGGACTAGCGGGAGTTATGAGCAGTTCTTC. This codes for CASSLGTSGSYEQFF. V is TRBV5-8 and J is TRBJ2-1; 13 nucleotides line up with TRBD2. J lost 8 bases, V lost 0 bases, and 2 bases had no gene match. In germline, CDR1 is SGHTS, CDR2 YDEGEE. The CDR3 consists of 15 residues.

The chain links TRBV3-1 (or the pseudogene TRBV3-2) to TRBJ2-1; 7 positions agree with TRBD1. This CDR3 has 15 residues. Trimming removed 0 bases from V and 1 base from J; junction bases left unmatched: 0. Germline V gives CDR1 LGHDT, CDR2 YNNKEL (reference sequence). The CDR3 reads CASSQDRGSYNEQFF. For the CDR3, the DNA is TGTGCCAGCAGCCAAGACAGGGGGTCCTACAATGAGCAGTTCTTC.

The chain couples TRBV6-5 to TRBJ1-3; no definite D call. The V end lost 6 bases, the J end lost 0 bases, and 9 bases lay between the germline ends. Germline V CDR1 and CDR2: MNHEY, SVGAGI. The CDR3 runs 14 residues. The CDR3, as DNA: TGTGCCAGCAGCCCGGCTAGCTCTGGAAACACCATATATTTT. It translates to CASSPASSGNTIYF.

This clone was picked up one time. The V and J genes are TRBV7-9 and TRBJ1-1; 7 bases map to TRBD1. Germline V gene lookup returns CDR1 SEHNR and CDR2 FQNEAQ (reference sequence). This CDR3 spans 16 amino acids. The V and J ends lost 5 bases and 0 bases, in that order; junction bases with no gene match: 9. DNA of the CDR3: TGTGCCAGCAGCCTTCGACCCGGGACAGTGAACACTGAAGCTTTCTTT. Residues: CASSLRPGTVNTEAFF.

The chain recombines TRBV18 with TRBJ2-3; D might be TRBD2 (5 bases). Deletions cut 0 bases from V and 5 bases from J, with 6 bases between. The CDR3 is 13 amino acids. Germline assignment: CDR1 KGHSH and CDR2 LQKENI. The CDR3 is CASSPPGEDTQYF. The CDR3 DNA follows: TGTGCCAGCTCACCACCGGGAGAAGATACGCAGTATTTT. The full variable domain, in which reference TRBV18 and TRBJ2-3 provide the parts outside the CDR3, is NAGVMQNPRHLVRRRGQEARLRCSPMKGHSHVYWYRQLPEEGLKFMVYLQKENIIDESGMPKERFSAEFPKEGPSILRIQQVVRGDSAAYFCASSPPGEDTQYFGPGTRLTVL.

The chain couples TRBV28 to TRBJ2-7, with TRBD2 matching 12 bases. Germline lookup yields CDR1 MDHEN and CDR2 SYDVKM. There are 15 residues in the CDR3. V lost 6 bases, J lost 1 base, and 4 bases stayed unmatched. Written as DNA, the CDR3 is TGTGCCAGCAGCCCACTAGCGGGGGGATCCTACGAGCAGTACTTC. Its protein product is CASSPLAGGSYEQYF.

The chain combines TRBV12-2 with TRBJ2-3; the D segment call TRBD2 is taken from the table without a DNA check. TRBV12-2 is a pseudogene. The CDR3 loop spans 17 amino acids. The CDR3 is CASGRTGTSGITDTQYF. For the CDR3, the DNA is TGTGCAAGTGGACGTACCGGGACTAGCGGAATCACAGATACGCAGTATTTT.

V is TRBV27 and J is TRBJ2-3, with D unresolved. The CDR3 is 15 residues long. Germline V gene lookup returns CDR1 MNHEY and CDR2 SMNVEV (reference sequence). V gave up 2 bases and J gave up 6 bases, with 15 bases separating them. The DNA of the CDR3 is TGTGCCAGCAGTTTAGAGGCCTTAGTACGGGATACGCAGTATTTT. The encoded protein is CASSLEALVRDTQYF.

The chain carries TRBV5-8 and TRBJ2-2, with 8 positions matching TRBD2. The V segment lost 1 base and the J segment 7 bases; nucleotides outside the gene matches: 12. The length of the CDR3 is 17 residues. Germline V gene data show CDR1 as SGHTS and CDR2 as YDEGEE. The CDR3 DNA follows: TGTGCCAGCAGCTTGAGAGCCAGCGGGGGTTATCACGGGGAGCTGTTTTTT. Protein: CASSLRASGGYHGELFF.

V is TRBV7-9 and J is TRBJ2-3; 10 bases agree with TRBD2. V shed 7 bases, J shed 6 bases, and the junction held 4 bases outside the gene matches. The CDR3 loop spans 13 amino acids. Germline values: CDR1 SEHNR, CDR2 FQNEAQ (reference sequence). The CDR3 sequence: CASNLAGADTQYF. In nucleotides, the CDR3 is TGTGCCAGCAACCTAGCGGGAGCGGATACGCAGTATTTT. Full variable domain (rest looked up from reference TRBV7-9 and TRBJ2-3): DTGVSQNPRHKITKRGQNVTFRCDPISEHNRLYWYRQTLGQGPEFLTYFQNEAQLEKSRLLSDRFSAERPKGSFSTLEIQRTEQGDSAMYLCASNLAGADTQYFGPGTRLTVL.

This chain uses TRBV9 with TRBJ2-3; D may be TRBD1 (5 bases). The CDR3 has 15 residues. Germline V gene lookup returns CDR1 SGDLS and CDR2 YYNGEE. V was clipped by 2 bases and J by 0 bases, with 10 bases between them. Here the CDR3 DNA reads TGTGCCAGCAGCGTGGGGCCTGATAGCACAGATACGCAGTATTTT. Translated, it gives CASSVGPDSTDTQYF. Variable domain in full (rest from reference TRBV9 and TRBJ2-3): DSGVTQTPKHLITATGQRVTLRCSPRSGDLSVYWYQQSLDQGLQFLIQYYNGEERAKGNILERFSAQQFPDLHSELNLSSLELGDSALYFCASSVGPDSTDTQYFGPGTRLTVL.

The chain joins TRBV29-1 to TRBJ2-7; 8 bases map to TRBD1. CDR1 is SQVTM, CDR2 ANQGSEA, per germline. The CDR3 spans 13 residues. V lost 6 bases to trimming and J lost 2 bases; unmatched junction nucleotides: 6. This CDR3 is CSVQDRAAYEQYV. CDR3 in DNA: TGCAGCGTGCAGGACAGGGCCGCCTACGAGCAGTACGTC.

This clone was picked up a small number of times. The rearrangement links TRBV2 to TRBJ1-3; the D gene is possibly TRBD1 (5 bases). The CDR3 consists of 13 residues. Trimming cost V 7 bases and J 2 bases, with 9 bases left between them. Looked up from germline, CDR1 is SNHLY and CDR2 is FYNNEI. CDR3 DNA sequence: TGTGCCAGCAAAGGGGCGCCTGGAAACACCATATATTTT. Translating it yields CASKGAPGNTIYF.

This chain links TRBV28 with TRBJ1-1; possibly TRBD1 for D (6 bases). V shed 5 bases and J shed 5 bases, with 15 bases lying between them. The CDR3 has 14 residues. In germline, CDR1 is MDHEN, CDR2 SYDVKM. CDR3 in amino acids: CASSTQGIITEAFF. For the CDR3, the DNA is TGTGCCAGCAGTACACAGGGCATAATTACTGAAGCTTTCTTT. The entire variable domain, with the rest obtained from reference TRBV28 and TRBJ1-1, is as follows: DVKVTQSSRYLVKRTGEKVFLECVQDMDHENMFWYRQDPGLGLRLIYFSYDVKMKEKGDIPEGYSVSREKKERFSLILESASTNQTSMYLCASSTQGIITEAFFGQGTRLTVV.

The chain joins TRBV3-1 (or the pseudogene TRBV3-2) to TRBJ2-7; D might be TRBD2 (5 bases). Germline assignment: CDR1 LGHDT and CDR2 YNNKEL (reference sequence). V lost 0 bases and J lost 5, with 20 bases in between. The length of the CDR3 is 17 residues. The CDR3 nucleotides are TGTGCCAGCAGCCAAGATGGAGTGTCGGCGAGGGTTAACGAGCAGTACTTC. This codes for CASSQDGVSARVNEQYF.

The gene calls are TRBV11-2 and TRBJ1-1; D is uncertain. The V end lost 5 bases, the J end lost 0 bases, and 10 bases lay between the germline ends. The CDR3 loop spans 14 amino acids. The V gene's germline CDR1 is SGHAT and CDR2 FQNNGV. The CDR3 DNA is TGTGCCAGCAGCCCCTCCGTCGTGAACACTGAAGCTTTCTTT. Translated, it gives CASSPSVVNTEAFF.

This clone is a singleton in its sample. This chain connects TRBV19 to TRBJ1-5; tentatively, D is TRBD1 (6 bases). V lost 7 bases and J lost 4, with 17 bases in between. The CDR3 is made up of 15 amino acids. The germline V gene has CDR1 LNHDA and CDR2 SQIVND (reference sequence). As DNA, the CDR3 is TGTGCCAGTACCTCGGTAGGGGGACGGAATCAGCCCCAGCATTTT. It is translated as CASTSVGGRNQPQHF.

The rearrangement joins TRBV7-2 to TRBJ1-3, with D tentatively TRBD1 (6 bases). From germline, CDR1 is SGHTA and CDR2 FQGNSA. Trimming stripped 3 bases from V and 4 bases from J, with 13 bases between. This CDR3 is 15 amino acids long. The CDR3 nucleotides read TGTGCCAGCAGCTTGCAGGGGATCTCCGGAAACACCATATATTTT. Translated, it gives CASSLQGISGNTIYF. Variable domain in full (rest from reference TRBV7-2 and TRBJ1-3): GAGVSQSPSNKVTEKGKDVELRCDPISGHTALYWYRQSLGQGLEFLIYFQGNSAPDKSGLPSDRFSAERTGGSVSTLTIQRTQQEDSAVYLCASSLQGISGNTIYFGEGSWLTVV.

The chain links TRBV7-6 to TRBJ2-2; no clear D. Trimming removed 1 base from V and 4 bases from J, with 16 bases in between. The CDR3 covers 17 residues. Per the germline V gene, CDR1 is SGHVS and CDR2 is FNYEAQ. The CDR3 sequence is CASSLDGWQAGTGELFF. As DNA, the CDR3 is TGTGCCAGCAGCTTAGATGGGTGGCAGGCCGGCACCGGGGAGCTGTTTTTT.

The chain links TRBV19 to TRBJ1-2; TRBD1 is a possible D gene (5 bases). V was shortened by 5 bases and J by 4 bases, with 11 bases between the two germline ends. Germline CDR1 LNHDA, CDR2 SQIVND (reference sequence). The CDR3 runs to 13 residues. The CDR3 protein is CASSSGGVYGYTF. CDR3 in DNA: TGTGCCAGTAGTTCGGGGGGAGTCTATGGCTACACCTTC.

The chain combines TRBV7-2 with TRBJ2-7; D perhaps matches TRBD1 (6 bases). Between the trimmed V and J ends, which lost 4 bases and 5 bases, there was a span of 12 bases. This CDR3 contains 13 residues. The germline V gene has CDR1 SGHTA and CDR2 FQGNSA. CDR3 nucleotide sequence: TGTGCCAGCAGCTCCCGGGACAAAGACGAGCAGTACTTC. It yields the protein CASSSRDKDEQYF.

With respect to this clone: At one end, the junction sequence differs from germline, possibly due to a read error. V and J are TRBV5-8 and TRBJ2-5; maybe TRBD1 (8 bases). The CDR3 is made up of 15 amino acids. Germline CDR1 is SGHTS and CDR2 is YDEGEE. The DNA of the CDR3 is TGTGCCGGCAGCTGGAGGACAGGGAGGGGAGAGACCCAGTACTTC. It is translated as CAGSWRTGRGETQYF.

V usage is TRBV15 and J usage is TRBJ2-7, with 12 bases that match TRBD2. Germline CDR1 and CDR2: LNHNV and YYDKDF (reference sequence). The CDR3 covers 14 residues. The V gene end was trimmed by 5 bases and the J gene end by 6 bases; junction bases not matched to a gene: 5. This CDR3 is CATSVGLAGSEQYF. CDR3 nucleotides: TGTGCCACCAGCGTGGGACTAGCGGGCTCCGAGCAGTACTTC.

CDR3: CASSVNPGDTEAFF. CDR3 DNA sequence: TGTGCCAGCAGCGTTAATCCAGGGGACACTGAAGCTTTCTTT. This rearrangement joins TRBV6-4 to TRBJ1-1; TRBD1 is a possible D gene (6 bases). The CDR3 contains 14 residues. V dropped 6 bases and J dropped 3 bases, with 14 bases sitting between them. CDR1 is MRHNA and CDR2 is SNTAGT in the germline V gene.

This chain uses TRBV4-2 with TRBJ2-7; 7 bases are a match to TRBD2. The V segment lost 1 base and the J segment 4 bases; nucleotides outside the gene matches: 7. The CDR3 loop spans 15 amino acids. The V gene's germline CDR1 is LGHNA and CDR2 YNFKEQ. CDR3 sequence: CASSQGVAGVYEQYF. For the CDR3, the DNA is TGTGCCAGCAGCCAAGGGGTCGCGGGAGTTTACGAGCAGTACTTC.

This chain uses TRBV6-6 with TRBJ1-1; 9 nucleotides line up with TRBD1. V dropped 7 bases and J dropped 5; count of bases not matched to a gene: 11. The CDR3 has 15 residues. Per germline, CDR1 MNHNY and CDR2 SVGAGI (reference sequence). The CDR3 DNA reads TGTGCCAGCAAACCGAATACAGGGGGCGCGACTGAAGCTTTCTTT. This codes for CASKPNTGGATEAFF.

The chain employs TRBV10-3 and TRBJ1-4, with D uncertain. V was shortened by 0 bases and J by 4 bases, with 12 bases between the two germline ends. CDR1 is ENHRY, CDR2 SYGVKD, per germline. The CDR3 extends over 16 amino acids. The CDR3 is CAISESKAGSNEKLFF. DNA of the CDR3: TGTGCCATCAGTGAGTCGAAGGCGGGAAGTAATGAAAAACTGTTTTTT.

The V gene is TRBV27, the J gene TRBJ1-4; no firm D call. Trimming cost V 2 bases and J 4 bases, with 11 bases left between them. This CDR3 contains 15 residues. The germline gives CDR1 MNHEY, CDR2 SMNVEV (reference sequence). The CDR3 DNA follows: TGTGCCAGCAGTTTAGGAGGCAGGTATAATGAAAAACTGTTTTTT. Protein sequence: CASSLGGRYNEKLFF.